This passage covers 17 T cell receptor beta chains from one sample sequenced in a study of Tregs in tolerant kidney transplant recipients. Libraries were prepared by immunoSEQ multiplex PCR; TCRdb keeps only in-frame clonotypes and omits some of them. The sample lists about 240,000 clones; approximately 83% were seen once. The sequenced sample consisted of CD4+ T cells from blood. The receptors were gathered from a human donor in good health.

To note about this clone: The junction differs from germline at one of its ends, possibly a read error. Other nucleotide sequences from this sample produce the same CDR3. The J gene is TRBJ1-1, the V gene TRBV12-5; D gene uncertain. The CDR3 length is 13 residues. CDR1 and CDR2 (germline): LGHNT, FRNRAP. The CDR3 region is CASGLVKWTEAFF. In nucleotides, the CDR3 is TGTGCTAGTGGGTTGGTAAAGTGGACTGAAGCTTTCTTT.

The chain couples TRBV6-1 to TRBJ2-7; 7 bases are a match to TRBD1. V lost 7 bases to trimming and J lost 3 bases; unmatched junction nucleotides: 9. This CDR3 comprises 14 residues. Per the germline V gene, CDR1 is MNHNS and CDR2 is SASEGT. CDR3 protein: CASTQPRGNYEQYF. Written as DNA, the CDR3 is TGTGCCAGCACCCAGCCCAGGGGGAACTACGAGCAGTACTTC.

CDR3: CASSKTQGRNGYTF. DNA for the CDR3: TGTGCCAGCAGTAAAACCCAGGGACGTAATGGCTACACCTTC. The chain recombines TRBV6-5 with TRBJ1-2; D perhaps matches TRBD1 (5 bases). The ends were cut back, 5 bases at V and 6 bases at J, with 16 bases in the middle. The CDR3 spans 14 residues. Germline assignment: CDR1 MNHEY and CDR2 SVGAGI.

CDR3 protein: CASSMRLAGDEQFF. Written as DNA, the CDR3 is TGTGCCAGTAGTATGAGACTAGCGGGCGATGAGCAGTTCTTC. The chain is built from TRBV19 and TRBJ2-1; 10 bases match TRBD2. Germline values: CDR1 LNHDA, CDR2 SQIVND (reference sequence). The CDR3 extends over 14 amino acids. With V trimmed by 3 bases and J by 8 bases, 4 bases remained unmatched.

Details on this clone: This is likely a read error, given that the CDR3 carries no conserved phenylalanine or tryptophan at its end. This chain joins TRBV6-1 and TRBJ1-5; a weak D match, TRBD1 (5 bases). CDR3 length equals 14 residues. Per the germline V gene, CDR1 is MNHNS and CDR2 is SASEGT. Trimming shortened V by 7 bases and J by 4 bases, and 14 bases separated the two germline ends. CDR3 in amino acids: CASNLRQPNQPQHS. The CDR3 coding sequence is TGTGCCAGCAACTTGAGACAGCCGAATCAGCCCCAGCATTCT.

The chain links TRBV10-3 to TRBJ2-2; 9 bases are shared with TRBD1. The CDR3 contains 16 residues. CDR1 is ENHRY, CDR2 SYGVKD, per germline. V lost 0 bases and J lost 5; bases outside the gene matches: 4. The CDR3 DNA reads TGTGCCATCAGTGAGTCGGACAGGGGTCGAACCGGGGAGCTGTTTTTT. Amino acids: CAISESDRGRTGELFF.

J is TRBJ2-7 and V is TRBV18; D perhaps matches TRBD2 (7 bases). Germline CDR1 is KGHSH and CDR2 is LQKENI. V was cut by 5 bases and J by 6 bases, with 17 bases left in between. This CDR3 is 14 amino acids long. DNA of the CDR3: TGTGCCAGCTCATCGGGGGGAACAGGGCTCGAGCAGTACTTC. Translation gives CASSSGGTGLEQYF.

A single count supports this clone. At one of its ends the junction is not consistent with the germline gene, which may arise from a read error. The chain uses TRBV7-8 and TRBJ2-7; D is possibly TRBD2 (6 bases). Germline V gene data show CDR1 as SGHVS and CDR2 as FQNEAQ. The CDR3 has 16 amino acids. The CDR3 spells CASSVAGTGSSYEQYF. Here the CDR3 DNA reads TGTGCCAGCAGCGTAGCCGGGACCGGGAGCTCCTACGAGCAGTACTTC.

The V gene is TRBV4-1, the J gene TRBJ2-5; D gene uncertain. The last part of the DNA fits TRBJ2-7 better; the J call may be wrong. The CDR3 contains 14 residues. CDR1 MGHRA and CDR2 YSYEKL come from the germline V gene. CDR3 in DNA: TGCGCCAGCAGCCAAGACCGAGGAACCTACGAGCAGTACTTC. It specifies CASSQDRGTYEQYF.

This clone was observed a few times. This chain's CDR3 is CASSLGTVSYEQYF. In DNA, the CDR3 is TGCGCCAGCAGCTTGGGGACAGTTAGCTACGAGCAGTACTTC. This chain uses TRBV5-1 with TRBJ2-7; D is possibly TRBD1 (6 bases). V was shortened by 0 bases and J by 3 bases, with 10 bases between the two germline ends. The CDR3 contains 14 residues. Germline V CDR1 and CDR2: SGHRS, YFSETQ. Variable domain in full (rest from reference TRBV5-1 and TRBJ2-7): KAGVTQTPRYLIKTRGQQVTLSCSPISGHRSVSWYQQTPGQGLQFLFEYFSETQRNKGNFPGRFSGRQFSNSRSEMNVSTLELGDSALYLCASSLGTVSYEQYFGPGTRLTVT.

CDR3 nucleotide sequence: TGCGCCAGCAGCTTGGGGCTTAGGGGAGGCGAGCAGTACTTC. Its translation: CASSLGLRGGEQYF. The V call is TRBV5-1, the J call TRBJ2-7; tentative D call: TRBD2 (6 bases). There are 14 residues in the CDR3. Germline assignment: CDR1 SGHRS and CDR2 YFSETQ. Between the trimmed V and J ends, which lost 0 bases and 6 bases, there was a span of 13 bases.

This sequence joins TRBV7-9 and TRBJ2-1, with D tentatively TRBD2 (6 bases). Trimming took off 0 bases at V and 6 bases at J, with 9 bases between the two ends. Germline-derived CDR1 and CDR2 are SEHNR and FQNEAQ (reference sequence). The CDR3 sequence is 14 residues long. The CDR3 sequence is CASSLARGLNEQFF. Here the CDR3 DNA reads TGTGCCAGCAGCTTAGCGCGGGGCCTCAATGAGCAGTTCTTC.

The CDR3 region has the DNA TGTGCCAGCAGTTTATCGGCCACTGTGTGGGACGCTGGGTACGAGCAGTACTTC. This codes for CASSLSATVWDAGYEQYF. The genes are TRBV27 and TRBJ2-7, with D possibly being TRBD1 or TRBD2 (5 bases each). This CDR3 has 18 amino acids. The germline V and J ends were trimmed by 0 bases and 4 bases, with 22 bases remaining between them. Germline V gives CDR1 MNHEY, CDR2 SMNVEV (reference sequence).

CDR3 in amino acids: CASSSHGSSGNTIYF. As DNA, the CDR3 is TGTGCCAGCAGCTCCCATGGGAGCTCTGGAAACACCATATATTTT. V gene TRBV11-2 combines with J gene TRBJ1-3; D remains ambiguous. The CDR3 loop spans 15 amino acids. Germline assignment: CDR1 SGHAT and CDR2 FQNNGV. Trimming stripped 4 bases from V and 0 bases from J, with 10 bases between.

The J gene is TRBJ1-2, the V gene TRBV6-5; tentatively, D is TRBD1 (6 bases). With 6 bases removed from V and 3 bases from J, the gap between germline ends came to 11 bases. CDR1 MNHEY and CDR2 SVGAGI come from the germline V gene. There are 13 residues in the CDR3. CDR3 coding DNA: TGTGCCAGCAGACTCGGACAGCACTATGGCTACACCTTC. Translating it yields CASRLGQHYGYTF.

The rearrangement uses TRBV5-8 and TRBJ1-5; TRBD1 aligns across 7 bases. The CDR3 contains 15 residues. Germline lookup yields CDR1 SGHTS and CDR2 YDEGEE. J lost 6 bases, V lost 3 bases, and 9 bases had no gene match. CDR3 protein: CASSSTGARGQPQHF. The CDR3 DNA follows: TGTGCCAGCAGCTCAACAGGGGCGCGAGGTCAGCCCCAGCATTTT.

The chain recombines TRBV7-9 with TRBJ1-1, with D possibly matching TRBD1 (6 bases). Germline V lookup: CDR1 SEHNR, CDR2 FQNEAQ (reference sequence). The V gene lost 4 bases and the J gene lost 9 bases, with 12 bases spanning the gap. The CDR3 runs 12 residues. CDR3 sequence reads: CASSWEQGQAFF. The CDR3 DNA is TGTGCCAGCAGCTGGGAACAGGGCCAAGCTTTCTTT.